The 28 T cell receptor beta chains in this list originate from one sample, sequenced in a study of blood T cell repertoires in COVID-19. Sequenced by immunoSEQ multiplex PCR; TCRdb stores in-frame clones only, minus some. The top ten clones hold roughly 1.1% of a sample with more than 250,000 clones, about 86% of them seen once. The source material was peripheral blood. The receptors were sampled from a woman in her fifties or sixties with acute or convalescent COVID-19.

The DNA of the CDR3 is TGTGCCATCAATATAGGGACAGGGGCGAACTATGGCTACACCTTC. This translates into CAINIGTGANYGYTF. The chain employs TRBV10-3 and TRBJ1-2; TRBD1 agrees at 10 bases. Germline loops: CDR1 ENHRY, CDR2 SYGVKD. Unmatched junction bases numbered 7, after V lost 7 bases and J lost 2 bases. This CDR3 contains 15 residues.

V is TRBV18 and J is TRBJ1-4, with 10 bases that match TRBD1. The V and J ends lost 6 bases and 4 bases, in that order; junction bases with no gene match: 8. The CDR3 runs to 16 residues. CDR1 and CDR2 (germline): KGHSH, LQKENI. For the CDR3, the DNA is TGTGCCAGCTCGCCTTCGGGACAGGGGTATAATGAAAAACTGTTTTTT. Its translation is CASSPSGQGYNEKLFF. Full variable domain (remainder filled in from reference TRBV18 and TRBJ1-4): NAGVMQNPRHLVRRRGQEARLRCSPMKGHSHVYWYRQLPEEGLKFMVYLQKENIIDESGMPKERFSAEFPKEGPSILRIQQVVRGDSAAYFCASSPSGQGYNEKLFFGSGTQLSVL.

The chain links TRBV5-1 to TRBJ2-7; D unclear. The CDR3 has 15 amino acids. Trimming pared 1 base from V and 6 bases from J, leaving 17 bases between. Germline lookup yields CDR1 SGHRS and CDR2 YFSETQ. The DNA of the CDR3 is TGCGCCAGCAGCTTGACCCCAAGATCCACGGGCGAGCAGTACTTC. This codes for CASSLTPRSTGEQYF.

The chain carries TRBV2 and TRBJ1-4; tentative D call: TRBD1 (6 bases). The CDR3 loop spans 14 amino acids. CDR1 SNHLY and CDR2 FYNNEI come from the germline V gene. Trimming took off 10 bases at V and 7 bases at J, with 19 bases between the two ends. DNA of the CDR3: TGTGCCACCGGATTACAGGGAAGAGGTGAAAAACTGTTTTTT. Translation: CATGLQGRGEKLFF.

The chain links TRBV19 to TRBJ1-4; 9 nucleotides match TRBD1. The V gene end was trimmed by 6 bases and the J gene end by 7 bases; junction bases not matched to a gene: 6. Germline CDR1 and CDR2: LNHDA and SQIVND (reference sequence). This CDR3 region has 14 residues. The CDR3 coding sequence is TGTGCCAGTAGATCGACAGGGGGGCGTGAAAAACTGTTTTTT. It yields the protein CASRSTGGREKLFF. Filled out from reference TRBV19 and TRBJ1-4, the complete variable domain reads DGGITQSPKYLFRKEGQNVTLSCEQNLNHDAMYWYRQDPGQGLRLIYYSQIVNDFQKGDIAEGYSVSREKKESFPLTVTSAQKNPTAFYLCASRSTGGREKLFFGSGTQLSVL.

The rearrangement links TRBV2 to TRBJ2-2; D is undetermined. This CDR3 spans 14 amino acids. Germline-derived CDR1 and CDR2 are SNHLY and FYNNEI. V lost 4 bases to trimming and J lost 1 base, with 7 bases between them. CDR3 DNA: TGTGCCAGCAGTGGTCTAGTGAACACCGGGGAGCTGTTTTTT. Translating gives CASSGLVNTGELFF.

The rearrangement uses TRBV5-4 and TRBJ2-5; TRBD1 matches at 9 bases. This CDR3 is 14 amino acids long. In germline, CDR1 is SGHNT, CDR2 YYREEE (reference sequence). V lost 2 bases and J lost 3; bases outside the gene matches: 2. The CDR3 DNA reads as TGTGCCAGCAGCTTAAGGACAGGGGAAGAGACCCAGTACTTC. Protein: CASSLRTGEETQYF.

The rearrangement links TRBV7-2 to TRBJ1-2, with D unresolved. The CDR3 covers 15 residues. V was pared by 1 base and J by 2 bases, with 11 bases between. Germline CDR1 and CDR2: SGHTA and FQGNSA. In nucleotides, the CDR3 is TGTGCCAGCAGCTTAGTGGGCAGTCTAAACTATGGCTACACCTTC. Encoded protein: CASSLVGSLNYGYTF.

The gene calls are TRBV5-4 and TRBJ1-2, with 8 bases that match TRBD1. This CDR3 comprises 16 residues. CDR1 is SGHNT, CDR2 YYREEE, per germline (reference sequence). The ends lost 2 bases at V and 1 base at J; junction bases unmatched: 7. The CDR3 here is CASSFHQGASNYGYTF. The CDR3 DNA sequence: TGTGCCAGCAGCTTTCATCAGGGGGCTAGTAACTATGGCTACACCTTC.

Only a few counts were recorded for this clone. The chain has TRBV25-1 and TRBJ1-5; TRBD1 might be the D (6 bases). The CDR3 contains 15 residues. Trimming cost V 3 bases and J 5 bases, with 14 bases left between them. Germline CDR1 is MGHDK and CDR2 is SYGVNS. The CDR3 sequence is CASSDSQGAHQPQHF. CDR3 in DNA: TGTGCCAGCAGTGACTCACAGGGAGCCCATCAGCCCCAGCATTTT.

This chain connects TRBV10-3 to TRBJ1-1, with D tentatively TRBD1 (6 bases). Germline CDR1 is ENHRY and CDR2 is SYGVKD. The CDR3 length is 13 residues. V was cut by 4 bases and J by 5 bases, with 11 bases left in between. The DNA of the CDR3 is TGTGCCATCAGTGCACAGGGACGGACTGAAGCTTTCTTT. This codes for CAISAQGRTEAFF.

The genes are TRBV5-6 and TRBJ1-3; no definite D call. Germline values: CDR1 SGHDT, CDR2 YYEEEE. V was clipped by 4 bases and J by 0 bases, with 14 bases between them. This CDR3 is built from 16 residues. CDR3 in amino acids: CASSPGIPSSGNTIYF. Written as DNA, the CDR3 is TGTGCCAGCAGCCCCGGGATCCCCAGCTCTGGAAACACCATATATTTT.

V gene TRBV18 combines with J gene TRBJ1-1; D gene unclear. V dropped 5 bases and J dropped 3 bases, with 16 bases sitting between them. Germline V gene lookup returns CDR1 KGHSH and CDR2 LQKENI. This CDR3 has 15 amino acids. CDR3 sequence reads: CASSSRSGADTEAFF. The CDR3 bases are TGTGCCAGCTCATCCCGGAGTGGAGCGGACACTGAAGCTTTCTTT.

Concerning this clone itself: Other DNA sequences in this sample translate to the same CDR3. The chain employs TRBV30 and TRBJ1-1, with D perhaps TRBD1 (5 bases). The germline gives CDR1 GTSNPN, CDR2 SVGIG (reference sequence). CDR3 length equals 13 residues. V shed 0 bases and J shed 2 bases, with 7 bases lying between them. DNA of the CDR3: TGTGCCTGGAGTGTAGACAGAAACACTGAAGCTTTCTTT. Protein: CAWSVDRNTEAFF. Together with reference TRBV30 and TRBJ1-1, the CDR3 gives the full variable domain: SQTIHQWPATLVQPVGSPLSLECTVEGTSNPNLYWYRQAAGRGLQLLFYSVGIGQISSEVPQNLSASRPQDRQFILSSKKLLLSDSGFYLCAWSVDRNTEAFFGQGTRLTVV.

The CDR3 here is CASSWDRGGVQETQYF. The CDR3 region has the DNA TGTGCCAGCAGCTGGGACAGGGGAGGGGTCCAAGAGACCCAGTACTTC. The V call is TRBV5-4, the J call TRBJ2-5, with 10 bases fitting TRBD1. Looked up from germline, CDR1 is SGHNT and CDR2 is YYREEE (reference sequence). Trimming removed 3 bases from V and 1 base from J; junction bases left unmatched: 6. The CDR3 has 16 amino acids.

This chain connects TRBV5-1 to TRBJ2-1, with a weak D call TRBD2 (5 bases). Germline loops: CDR1 SGHRS, CDR2 YFSETQ. This CDR3 contains 15 residues. V shed 4 bases and J shed 5 bases, with 16 bases lying between them. CDR3 protein: CASSPTIPVDNEQFF. The CDR3 DNA is TGCGCCAGCAGCCCGACTATTCCCGTCGACAATGAGCAGTTCTTC.

This clone was seen just once. The chain is built from TRBV11-1 and TRBJ2-1; 11 nucleotides line up with TRBD2. V lost 5 bases to trimming and J lost 4 bases; unmatched junction nucleotides: 4. From germline, CDR1 is SGHAT and CDR2 FQDESV (reference sequence). This CDR3 contains 15 residues. CDR3 protein: CASSTGLADYNEQFF. Here the CDR3 DNA reads TGTGCCAGCAGCACGGGACTAGCGGATTACAATGAGCAGTTCTTC.

The gene calls are TRBV21-1 and TRBJ1-5. TRBV21-1 corresponds to a pseudogene. The CDR3 loop spans 15 amino acids. As DNA, the CDR3 is TGTGCCAGCACCAAGGGTGGGGGGGCAGTTCAGCCCCAGCATTTT. Translated, it gives CASTKGGGAVQPQHF.

The CDR3 DNA follows: TGTGCCAGCAGCTTAGCTCGGACAGGGGAGAAGGATGAAGCTTTCTTT. This encodes CASSLARTGEKDEAFF. V is TRBV7-9 and J is TRBJ1-1; 9 nucleotides line up with TRBD1. Trimming cost V 0 bases and J 7 bases; bases outside gene matches: 9. Germline assignment: CDR1 SEHNR and CDR2 FQNEAQ (reference sequence). This CDR3 has 16 amino acids.

The table lists this clone with a count of one. This chain connects TRBV11-2 to TRBJ1-2; 7 bases are a match to TRBD1. Germline V gives CDR1 SGHAT, CDR2 FQNNGV. The V and J ends lost 5 bases and 3 bases, in that order; junction bases with no gene match: 6. CDR3 length: 14 residues. The CDR3 DNA reads TGTGCCAGCAGCCCCCGACAGGGACACTATGGCTACACCTTC. This encodes CASSPRQGHYGYTF.

The V and J genes are TRBV7-6 and TRBJ2-6; the D gene is possibly TRBD1 (5 bases). The CDR3 extends over 17 amino acids. CDR1 and CDR2 from the germline V gene are SGHVS and FNYEAQ. V lost 10 bases and J lost 0, with 19 bases in between. The CDR3 sequence: CATLRPDTDSGANVLTF. CDR3 nucleotides: TGTGCCACCCTCAGGCCGGACACCGACTCTGGGGCCAACGTCCTGACTTTC.

The chain has TRBV30 and TRBJ2-1; perhaps TRBD2 as D (7 bases). The CDR3 is 15 amino acids. Germline V CDR1 and CDR2: GTSNPN, SVGIG (reference sequence). The V end lost 5 bases, the J end lost 5 bases, and 19 bases lay between the germline ends. CDR3 loop: CAWGNTGGRDNEQFF. CDR3 nucleotide sequence: TGTGCCTGGGGAAACACCGGGGGGCGCGACAATGAGCAGTTCTTC.

CDR3 region: CASSYAREGGYTF. The CDR3 DNA reads TGCGCCAGCAGCTATGCCAGGGAAGGTGGCTACACCTTC. The chain employs TRBV5-1 and TRBJ1-2, with a tentative D call TRBD1 (5 bases). Per the germline V gene, CDR1 is SGHRS and CDR2 is YFSETQ. This CDR3 is 13 amino acids long. V was shortened by 3 bases and J by 7 bases, with 13 bases between the two germline ends.

This clone was counted only a few times. The chain uses TRBV7-3 and TRBJ1-2; 7 bases map to TRBD1. Trimming took 4 bases from V and 6 from J; bases not matched to a gene: 2. Germline CDR1 reads SGHTA; CDR2 reads FQGTGA. CDR3 length equals 12 residues. The CDR3 is CASSSTGDGYTF. The CDR3 nucleotides are TGTGCCAGCAGCTCCACAGGGGATGGCTACACCTTC.

This rearrangement joins TRBV30 to TRBJ2-5, with D maybe TRBD1 (5 bases). The germline V and J ends were trimmed by 2 bases and 6 bases, with 10 bases remaining between them. In germline, CDR1 is GTSNPN, CDR2 SVGIG (reference sequence). The length of the CDR3 is 12 residues. The CDR3 region is CAWSPGAQTQYF. CDR3 DNA sequence: TGTGCCTGGAGTCCTGGGGCTCAGACCCAGTACTTC.

The J gene is TRBJ1-4, the V gene TRBV5-1; D gene ambiguous. Germline CDR1 and CDR2: SGHRS and YFSETQ. The V end was cut by 2 bases, the J end by 10 bases, with 6 bases between. The CDR3 totals 11 residues. The CDR3 bases are TGCGCCAGCAGCTTCGGTGGAAAACTGTTTTTT. It specifies CASSFGGKLFF. Combining the CDR3 with reference TRBV5-1 and TRBJ1-4 gives the whole variable domain KAGVTQTPRYLIKTRGQQVTLSCSPISGHRSVSWYQQTPGQGLQFLFEYFSETQRNKGNFPGRFSGRQFSNSRSEMNVSTLELGDSALYLCASSFGGKLFFGSGTQLSVL.

The CDR3 DNA is TGTGCCAGCAGCTTACAGGGGGAGCCCCAGCATTTT. It encodes CASSLQGEPQHF. The chain couples TRBV5-4 to TRBJ1-5; 8 positions agree with TRBD1. The ends lost 2 bases at V and 8 bases at J; junction bases unmatched: 0. The CDR3 spans 12 residues. Germline CDR1 is SGHNT and CDR2 is YYREEE (reference sequence).

V usage is TRBV24-1 and J usage is TRBJ1-1; tentatively, D is TRBD1 (5 bases). The ends were cut back, 9 bases at V and 7 bases at J, with 35 bases in the middle. The CDR3 contains 19 residues. CDR1 is KGHDR and CDR2 is SFDVKD in the germline V gene. For the CDR3, the DNA is TGTGCCACCGGCCGGTTATCCCCCTGCCAGCGATCGGGGGTTCATGAAGCTTTCTTT. It is translated as CATGRLSPCQRSGVHEAFF.